What follows are 10 T cell receptor beta chains derived from one specimen sequenced in a study of molecular identifiers for immune sequencing clone quantification. Each CDR3 protein gets one entry after TCRdb re-called the PCR reads with MiXCR. Of 35,000 to 45,000 distinct CDR3 sequences detected, over 15% appear once; the ten largest clones hold under 1.3%. The specimen was naive CD8+ T cells from blood, with Jurkat cell RNA spiked in. Stated subset: FACS-sorted CD8+CD4-CCR7+CD45RA+ naive T cells. Receptor source: a human donor in good health. Some libraries in this study had Jurkat cell RNA spiked in.

The V and J genes are TRBV30 and TRBJ2-7, with D maybe TRBD1 (6 bases). Trimming shortened V by 0 bases and J by 1 base, and 13 bases separated the two germline ends. The CDR3 is 15 residues long. Germline CDR1 reads GTSNPN; CDR2 reads SVGIG (reference sequence). The CDR3 loop reads CAWSVEGTRSYEQYF. The CDR3 nucleotides read TGTGCCTGGAGTGTGGAAGGGACAAGGTCCTACGAGCAGTACTTC. The full variable domain, in which reference TRBV30 and TRBJ2-7 provide the parts outside the CDR3, is SQTIHQWPATLVQPVGSPLSLECTVEGTSNPNLYWYRQAAGRGLQLLFYSVGIGQISSEVPQNLSASRPQDRQFILSSKKLLLSDSGFYLCAWSVEGTRSYEQYFGPGTRLTVT.

This clonotype was picked up many times. V is TRBV7-9 and J is TRBJ2-3; maybe TRBD2 (7 bases). CDR1 is SEHNR and CDR2 is FQNEAQ in the germline V gene (reference sequence). The ends were cut back, 5 bases at V and 3 bases at J, with 18 bases in the middle. The CDR3 spans 16 residues. The CDR3 region has the DNA TGTGCCAGCAGCCCAACGGAGGGGGGGACGACAGATACGCAGTATTTT. Protein sequence: CASSPTEGGTTDTQYF.

The V gene is TRBV10-3, the J gene TRBJ2-1, with TRBD1 matching 9 bases. Germline values: CDR1 ENHRY, CDR2 SYGVKD. Losses at the gene ends were 4 bases for V and 5 bases for J; bases not matched to a gene: 6. CDR3 length: 15 amino acids. The CDR3 loop reads CAISGFRDRDNEQFF. The CDR3 coding sequence is TGTGCCATCAGTGGATTCCGGGACAGGGACAATGAGCAGTTCTTC.

Ten or more counts support this clonotype. V and J are TRBV29-1 and TRBJ2-1; a weak D match, TRBD2 (5 bases). Trimming stripped 5 bases from V and 9 bases from J, with 11 bases between. This CDR3 is built from 11 residues. The germline V gene has CDR1 SQVTM and CDR2 ANQGSEA. The CDR3 loop is CSVTERGEQFF. The CDR3 bases are TGCAGCGTTACAGAACGGGGTGAGCAGTTCTTC.

Worth noting for this clonotype: A read error may be the cause here, since a much bigger clone is one base away. The rearrangement links TRBV28 to TRBJ2-5; 11 positions match TRBD2. The CDR3 length is 15 residues. Germline V gene sequence: CDR1 MDHEN, CDR2 SYDVKM. In DNA, the CDR3 is TGTGCCAGCGGGGTAGCGGGAGGGCACCAAGAGACCCAGTGCTTC. Translated: CASGVAGGHQETQCF. Looking up the rest from reference TRBV28 and TRBJ2-5 gives the full variable domain: DVKVTQSSRYLVKRTGEKVFLECVQDMDHENMFWYRQDPGLGLRLIYFSYDVKMKEKGDIPEGYSVSREKKERFSLILESASTNQTSMYLCASGVAGGHQETQCFGPGTRLLVL.

This clonotype has a count of ten or more. The rearrangement links TRBV5-4 to TRBJ1-3; unclear D gene. In germline, CDR1 is SGHNT, CDR2 YYREEE (reference sequence). The CDR3 is 15 residues long. The V end lost 1 base, the J end lost 3 bases, and 11 bases lay between the germline ends. The CDR3: CASSLIPSDGNTIYF. Here the CDR3 DNA reads TGTGCCAGCAGCTTGATCCCATCGGATGGAAACACCATATATTTT.

As regards this clonotype: No conserved phenylalanine or tryptophan ends this CDR3, so it is likely a read error. The CDR3 region is CASSPSGGSTDTQYS. The CDR3 nucleotides read TGCGCCAGCAGCCCAAGCGGGGGTAGCACAGATACGCAGTATTCT. The chain is built from TRBV4-1 and TRBJ2-3, with TRBD2 matching 8 bases. J lost 0 bases, V lost 4 bases, and 3 bases had no gene match. The CDR3 consists of 15 residues. The V gene's germline CDR1 is MGHRA and CDR2 YSYEKL.

As to this clonotype: Compared with germline, one end of the junction differs, possibly owing to a read error. The genes are TRBV4-3 and TRBJ2-7; tentatively, D is TRBD1 (5 bases). The CDR3 is made up of 13 amino acids. The germline gives CDR1 LGHNA, CDR2 YSLEER. The CDR3 protein is CASGQGTENEQYF. The CDR3 DNA follows: TGCGCCAGCGGCCAGGGAACAGAGAACGAGCAGTACTTC.

The rearrangement links TRBV7-6 to TRBJ2-5; D gene ambiguous. V was cut by 5 bases and J by 2 bases, with 12 bases left in between. CDR1 and CDR2 from the germline V gene are SGHVS and FNYEAQ. This CDR3 has 14 residues. In DNA, the CDR3 is TGTGCCAGCAGCATCGACTTGTCACAAGAGACCCAGTACTTC. Translation: CASSIDLSQETQYF.

This clonotype was recorded many times. The V gene is TRBV11-2, the J gene TRBJ2-4; TRBD1 aligns across 8 bases. Germline CDR1 reads SGHAT; CDR2 reads FQNNGV. Trimming removed 5 bases from V and 0 bases from J; junction bases left unmatched: 15. There are 19 residues in the CDR3. CDR3 nucleotides: TGTGCCAGCAGCCCGGGACAGGCTCAAGCCTCGGTAGCCAAAAACATTCAGTACTTC. Residues: CASSPGQAQASVAKNIQYF.